The 4 T cell receptor beta chains presented below share a single source sample, sequenced in a study of cytomegalovirus exposure and HLA in healthy donors. Amplification used 60 Vbeta primers and 13 Jbeta primers. The method was immunoSEQ multiplex PCR; TCRdb's version includes in-frame clones alone and lacks a portion of them. The table records some 120,000 clones, 60% to 85% of them present only once. The sample taken for sequencing was PBMCs. These TCRs come from a man aged 30-40 years in good health and CMV-seronegative.

V is TRBV13 and J is TRBJ2-2, with TRBD1 matching over 10 bases. With 5 bases clipped from V and 3 bases from J, the junction kept 6 bases outside the gene matches. This CDR3 spans 16 amino acids. Germline V gene data show CDR1 as PRHDT and CDR2 as FYEKMQ (reference sequence). The CDR3 loop reads CASSAGTGAYTGELFF. Here the CDR3 DNA reads TGTGCCAGCAGCGCAGGGACAGGGGCCTACACCGGGGAGCTGTTTTTT.

This clone was counted between two and nine times. This chain uses TRBV6-5 with TRBJ2-1; 12 bases align to TRBD2. The junction had 6 bases not matched to a gene; V was cut back by 7 bases and J by 5 bases. Germline CDR1 is MNHEY and CDR2 is SVGAGI. The CDR3 runs to 15 residues. CDR3 residues: CASTLRLAGDNEQFF. For the CDR3, the DNA is TGTGCCAGCACCCTCCGACTAGCGGGAGACAATGAGCAGTTCTTC.

Only a few counts were recorded for this clone. The rearrangement uses TRBV18 and TRBJ2-1; D may be TRBD1 (5 bases). From germline, CDR1 is KGHSH and CDR2 LQKENI. The CDR3 is made up of 15 amino acids. The germline V and J ends were trimmed by 3 bases and 0 bases, with 9 bases remaining between them. CDR3 region: CASSPNQGSYNEQFF. CDR3 nucleotides: TGTGCCAGCTCACCCAACCAGGGCTCCTACAATGAGCAGTTCTTC.

A single count supports this clone. The chain links TRBV10-1 to TRBJ2-3, with D possibly being TRBD1 (5 bases). The germline gives CDR1 WNHNN, CDR2 SYGVQD (reference sequence). This CDR3 is built from 16 residues. V was cut by 0 bases and J by 5 bases, with 15 bases left in between. The CDR3 here is CASSESGLPWGDTQYF. The CDR3, as DNA: TGCGCCAGCAGTGAGTCGGGGCTCCCCTGGGGAGATACGCAGTATTTT.